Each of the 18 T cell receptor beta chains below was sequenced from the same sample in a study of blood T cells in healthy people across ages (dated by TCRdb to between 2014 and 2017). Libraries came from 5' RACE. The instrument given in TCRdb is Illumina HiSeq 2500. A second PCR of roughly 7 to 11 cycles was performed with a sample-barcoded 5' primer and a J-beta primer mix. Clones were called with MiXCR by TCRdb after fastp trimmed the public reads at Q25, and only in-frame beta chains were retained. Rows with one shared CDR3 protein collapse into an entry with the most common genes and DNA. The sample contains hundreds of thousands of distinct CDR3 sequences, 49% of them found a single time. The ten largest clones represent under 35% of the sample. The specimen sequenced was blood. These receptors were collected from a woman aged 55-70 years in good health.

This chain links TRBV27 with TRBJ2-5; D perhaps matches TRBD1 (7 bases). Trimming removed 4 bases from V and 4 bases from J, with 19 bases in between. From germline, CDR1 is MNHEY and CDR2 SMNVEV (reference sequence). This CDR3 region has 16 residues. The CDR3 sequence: CASSYGGAGTAETQYF. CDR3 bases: TGTGCCAGCAGTTACGGTGGGGCGGGGACAGCAGAGACCCAGTACTTC.

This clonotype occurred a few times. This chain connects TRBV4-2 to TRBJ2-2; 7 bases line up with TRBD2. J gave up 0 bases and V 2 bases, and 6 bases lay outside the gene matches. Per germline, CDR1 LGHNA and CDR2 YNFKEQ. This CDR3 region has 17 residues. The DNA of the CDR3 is TGTGCCAGCAGCCAAAGGGCACTAGCGCCGAACACCGGGGAGCTGTTTTTT. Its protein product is CASSQRALAPNTGELFF.

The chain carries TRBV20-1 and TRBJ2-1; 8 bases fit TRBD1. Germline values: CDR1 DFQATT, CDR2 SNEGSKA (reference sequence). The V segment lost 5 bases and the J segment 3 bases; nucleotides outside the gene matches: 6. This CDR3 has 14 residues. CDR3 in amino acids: CSAPGGADYNEQFF. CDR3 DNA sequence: TGCAGTGCTCCAGGGGGCGCGGACTACAATGAGCAGTTCTTC.

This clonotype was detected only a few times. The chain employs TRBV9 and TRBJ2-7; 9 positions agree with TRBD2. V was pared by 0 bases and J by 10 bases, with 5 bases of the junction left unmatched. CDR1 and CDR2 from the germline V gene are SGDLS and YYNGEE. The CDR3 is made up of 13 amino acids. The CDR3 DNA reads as TGTGCCAGCAGCGTAGGGCGGGAGGGCCCTCAGTACTTC. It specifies CASSVGREGPQYF. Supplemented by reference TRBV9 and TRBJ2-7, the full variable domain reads DSGVTQTPKHLITATGQRVTLRCSPRSGDLSVYWYQQSLDQGLQFLIQYYNGEERAKGNILERFSAQQFPDLHSELNLSSLELGDSALYFCASSVGREGPQYFGPGTRLTVT.

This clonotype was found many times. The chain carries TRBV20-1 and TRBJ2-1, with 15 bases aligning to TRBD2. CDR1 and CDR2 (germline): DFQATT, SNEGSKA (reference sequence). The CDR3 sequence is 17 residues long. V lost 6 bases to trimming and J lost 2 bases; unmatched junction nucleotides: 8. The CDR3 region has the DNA TGCAGTGCACACGGACTAGCGGGAGGGGAAGCCTACAATGAGCAGTTCTTC. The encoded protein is CSAHGLAGGEAYNEQFF.

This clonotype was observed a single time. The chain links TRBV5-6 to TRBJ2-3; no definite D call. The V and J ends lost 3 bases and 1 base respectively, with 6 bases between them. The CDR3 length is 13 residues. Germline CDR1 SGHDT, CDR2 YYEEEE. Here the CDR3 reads CASSSWGTDTQYF. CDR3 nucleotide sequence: TGTGCCAGCAGCTCTTGGGGCACAGATACGCAGTATTTT.

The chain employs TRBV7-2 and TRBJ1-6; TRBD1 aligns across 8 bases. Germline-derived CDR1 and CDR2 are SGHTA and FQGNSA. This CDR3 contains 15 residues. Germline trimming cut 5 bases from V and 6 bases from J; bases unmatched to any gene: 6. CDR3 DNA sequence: TGTGCCAGCAGCAACGGACAGGGTAGTAATTCACCCCTCCACTTT. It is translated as CASSNGQGSNSPLHF. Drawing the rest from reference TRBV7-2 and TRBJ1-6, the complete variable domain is GAGVSQSPSNKVTEKGKDVELRCDPISGHTALYWYRQSLGQGLEFLIYFQGNSAPDKSGLPSDRFSAERTGGSVSTLTIQRTQQEDSAVYLCASSNGQGSNSPLHFGNGTRLTVT.

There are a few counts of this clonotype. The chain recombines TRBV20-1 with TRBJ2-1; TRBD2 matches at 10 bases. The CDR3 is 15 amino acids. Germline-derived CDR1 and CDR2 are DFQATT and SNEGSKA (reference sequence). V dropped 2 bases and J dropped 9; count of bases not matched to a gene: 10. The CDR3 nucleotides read TGCAGTGCTAGAAAGGCTAGCGGGAGTAATCTTGAGCAGTTCTTC. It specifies CSARKASGSNLEQFF.

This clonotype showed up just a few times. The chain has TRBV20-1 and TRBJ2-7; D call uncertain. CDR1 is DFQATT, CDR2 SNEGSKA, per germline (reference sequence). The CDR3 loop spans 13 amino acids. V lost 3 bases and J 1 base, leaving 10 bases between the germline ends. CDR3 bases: TGCAGTGCTAGCGGCTACGGGTCCTACGAGCAGTACTTC. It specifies CSASGYGSYEQYF.

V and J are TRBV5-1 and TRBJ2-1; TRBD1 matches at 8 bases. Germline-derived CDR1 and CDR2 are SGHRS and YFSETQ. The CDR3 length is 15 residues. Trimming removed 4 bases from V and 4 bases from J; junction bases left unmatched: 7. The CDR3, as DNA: TGCGCCAGCAGCACCCCAGGGGGCGGATACAATGAGCAGTTCTTC. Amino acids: CASSTPGGGYNEQFF.

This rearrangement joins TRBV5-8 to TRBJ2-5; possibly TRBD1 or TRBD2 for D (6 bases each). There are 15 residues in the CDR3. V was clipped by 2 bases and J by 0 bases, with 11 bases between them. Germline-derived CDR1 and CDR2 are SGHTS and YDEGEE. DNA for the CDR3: TGTGCCAGCAGCTTAGAGGGGGGTCACCAAGAGACCCAGTACTTC. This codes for CASSLEGGHQETQYF.

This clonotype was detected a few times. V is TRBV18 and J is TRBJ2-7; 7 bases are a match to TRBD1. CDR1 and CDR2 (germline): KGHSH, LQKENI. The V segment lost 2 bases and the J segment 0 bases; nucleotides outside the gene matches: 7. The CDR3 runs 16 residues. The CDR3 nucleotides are TGTGCCAGCTCACCATCTGCGACAGGGTACTCCTACGAGCAGTACTTC. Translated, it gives CASSPSATGYSYEQYF.

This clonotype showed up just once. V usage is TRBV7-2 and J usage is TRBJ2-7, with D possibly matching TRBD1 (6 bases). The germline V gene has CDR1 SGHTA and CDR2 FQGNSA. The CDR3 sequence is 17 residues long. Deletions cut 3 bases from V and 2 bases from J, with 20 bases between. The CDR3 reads CASSFTRAGTTPYEQYF. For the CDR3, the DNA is TGTGCCAGCAGCTTTACCCGAGCCGGGACAACTCCCTACGAGCAGTACTTC.

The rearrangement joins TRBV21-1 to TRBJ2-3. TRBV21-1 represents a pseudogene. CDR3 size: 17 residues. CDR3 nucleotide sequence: TGTGCCAGCACCAGGACCCCACATGCGTCTAGCACAGATACGCAGTATTTT. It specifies CASTRTPHASSTDTQYF.

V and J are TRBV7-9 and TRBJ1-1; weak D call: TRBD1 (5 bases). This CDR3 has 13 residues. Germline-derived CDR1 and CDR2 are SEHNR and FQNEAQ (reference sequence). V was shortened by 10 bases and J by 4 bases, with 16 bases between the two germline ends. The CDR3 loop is CAILVRGSTEAFF. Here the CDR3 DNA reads TGTGCCATTTTAGTAAGGGGAAGCACTGAAGCTTTCTTT.

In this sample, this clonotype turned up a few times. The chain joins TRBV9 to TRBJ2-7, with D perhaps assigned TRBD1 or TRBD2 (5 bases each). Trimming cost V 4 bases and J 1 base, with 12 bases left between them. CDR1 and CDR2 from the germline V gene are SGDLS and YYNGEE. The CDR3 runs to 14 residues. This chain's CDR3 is CASSTGPGSYEQYF. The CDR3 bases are TGTGCCAGCAGCACGGGACCCGGTTCCTACGAGCAGTACTTC.

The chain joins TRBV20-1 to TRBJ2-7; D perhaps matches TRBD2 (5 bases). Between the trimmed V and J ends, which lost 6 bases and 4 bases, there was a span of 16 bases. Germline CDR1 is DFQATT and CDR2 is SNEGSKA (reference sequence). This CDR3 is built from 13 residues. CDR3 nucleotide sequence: TGCAGTGCCCAAGGCGGGTATACATACGAGCAGTACTTC. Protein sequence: CSAQGGYTYEQYF.

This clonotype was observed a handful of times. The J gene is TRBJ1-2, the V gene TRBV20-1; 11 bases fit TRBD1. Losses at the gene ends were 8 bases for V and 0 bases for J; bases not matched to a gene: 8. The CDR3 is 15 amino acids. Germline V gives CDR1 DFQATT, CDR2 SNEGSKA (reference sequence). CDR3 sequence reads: CSPGTGGGANYGYTF. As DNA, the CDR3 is TGCAGTCCCGGGACAGGGGGGGGAGCTAACTATGGCTACACCTTC.